Below, one T cell receptor beta chain is given with its context. The antigen it recognizes is unknown. Compared with germline, one end of the junction differs, possibly owing to a read error. This sample is drawn from a study of T cells in pancreatic ductal adenocarcinoma (dated by TCRdb to 2017 to 2019). General notes on the study: Surgically resected pancreatic ductal adenocarcinoma specimens were analyzed for the quantity, spatial distribution, and characteristics of both suppressive cells and tumor-infiltrating CD8+ T cells, an effort aimed at clarifying the adaptive T-cell response occurring naturally.

Results and caveats for the whole study, not just this receptor: T-cell clonality showed no significant difference between tumor and blood, with a mean clonality of approximately 0.12 in tumors and around 0.072 in blood. Since most people with pancreatic cancer show up with disease that cannot be operated on, the resected cohort was biased toward the minority who had early-stage disease. Blood samples had more total productive templates and 7 to 10-fold more unique clonotypes than tumor samples. Because tumors are enriched in CD45RO+ effector T cells rather than naive T cells, which biases toward lower diversity, comparisons of clonality between tumor and blood may be biased.

Including cysteine and phenylalanine, the CDR3 has 15 amino acids. The read is trimmed to its CDR3 DNA, 45 bases read in frame from base 1. According to the germline V gene (reference sequence), CDR1 reads SSHAT and CDR2 reads FNYEAQ. TCR beta CDR3 regions were amplified from genomic DNA using the immunoSEQ hsTCRB kit. An Illumina HiSeq system was used to carry out high-throughput TRB CDR3 sequencing. Under the source paper's analysis protocol: The immunoSEQ software was used to analyze sequencing reads, and nonproductive sequences containing premature stops or frame-shifts were removed. Repertoire clonality was computed as one minus Shannon entropy normalized by log2 of the number of unique productive sequences. As stored in TCRdb, this immuneACCESS dataset retains in-frame rearrangements with V and J assigned. A fraction of the clones does not appear; measured against another copy, unresolved V genes explain less than half of the discrepancy, and the remainder lacks a known reason. Clone size and V and J calls were adopted from that table, with D and trimming inferred from the DNA. The sample yields around 31,000 clones; more than 80% were counted once. Jointly, the top ten make up around 2.1% of the sample.

Selected pancreatic ductal adenocarcinoma patients had undergone surgery without neoadjuvant therapy. Peripheral blood was collected in heparin tubes, from which PBMCs were isolated by histopaque density gradient and cryopreserved in about 9.8% DMSO. Using the DNeasy Blood and Tissue Kit along with Proteinase K and RNase treatment, genomic DNA was extracted from more than 5 PBMC specimens and roughly 10 flash-frozen tumor specimens. Sequencing used PBMCs. This sequence was found in a human donor with pancreatic ductal adenocarcinoma. The chain joins TRBV7-7 to TRBJ2-1; 8 bases in the junction line up with TRBD1. The CDR3: CASSDGQGPYNEQFF. The base sequence is TGTGCTAGCAGCGACGGACAGGGACCCTACAATGAGCAGTTCTTC. The CDR3, completed at both ends by the reference TRBV7-7 and TRBJ2-1 genes, gives the full variable domain GAGVSQSPRYKVTKRGQDVTLRCDPISSHATLYWYQQALGQGPEFLTYFNYEAQPDKSGLPSDRFSAERPEGSISTLTIQRTEQRDSAMYRCASSDGQGPYNEQFFGPGTRLTVL.